One and the same sample provided the 21 T cell receptor beta chains below, sequenced in a study of CD8+CD57+ T cells in acquired aplastic anemia. Researchers used genomic DNA as the template to profile TCR beta VDJ and CDR3. TCRdb re-called the reads with MiXCR, one entry per CDR3 protein. The profile shows 100,000 to 130,000 distinct CDR3 sequences, 40% to 65% of them singletons. Sequencing was carried out using sorted CD4+, CD8+, or CD8+CD57+ T cells (not recorded which) from PBMCs. These receptors all come from a human donor in good health, serving as a control.

In the case of this clonotype: At one end, the junction sequence differs from germline, possibly due to a read error. CDR3 in DNA: TGTGCCATCAGTGATGCCAGGGGAAGCTACGAGCAGTACTTC. Residues: CAISDARGSYEQYF. This chain uses TRBV24-1 with TRBJ2-7; tentative D call: TRBD1 (6 bases). This CDR3 has 14 residues. Germline V gene lookup returns CDR1 KGHDR and CDR2 SFDVKD.

About this clonotype: With a much larger clone just one base away, this may be a read error. This chain joins TRBV24-1 and TRBJ1-2; D gene uncertain. Germline CDR1 KGHDR, CDR2 SFDVKD. Trimming shortened V by 6 bases and J by 5 bases, and 9 bases separated the two germline ends. There are 12 residues in the CDR3. CDR3 DNA sequence: TGTGCCACCAGTTTATATGGATATGGCTACACCTTC. It codes for CATSLYGYGYTF.

The rearrangement uses TRBV12-3 or TRBV12-4 and TRBJ2-3; TRBD2 agrees at 14 bases. V lost 5 bases and J lost 5; bases outside the gene matches: 15. The CDR3 contains 19 residues. CDR3 sequence: CASSPSGLAGANRGDTQYF. CDR3 in DNA: TGTGCCAGCAGTCCGTCGGGACTAGCGGGGGCTAATAGAGGAGATACGCAGTATTTT.

This clonotype has a single count. The CDR3 end shows no conserved phenylalanine or tryptophan, and so a read error is likely. This chain joins TRBV15 and TRBJ2-7; 7 positions agree with TRBD2. Germline CDR1 reads LNHNV; CDR2 reads YYDKDF (reference sequence). The length of the CDR3 is 13 residues. The junction had 3 bases not matched to a gene; V was cut back by 0 bases and J by 7 bases. The CDR3 nucleotides read TGTGCCACCAGCAGAGACCGGGGGGATGAGCAGTACCTC. As protein: CATSRDRGDEQYL.

There are a few counts of this clonotype. Possible read error: a much larger clone is one base away. V is TRBV5-4 and J is TRBJ1-1, with D possibly matching TRBD1 (6 bases). This CDR3 spans 14 amino acids. CDR1 SGHNT and CDR2 YYREEE come from the germline V gene (reference sequence). The CDR3 region is CASSSMGANAEAFF. DNA for the CDR3: TGTGCCAGCAGCTCGATGGGGGCGAACGCTGAAGCTTTCTTT.

The chain recombines TRBV9 with TRBJ2-5; D not certain. V was shortened by 1 base and J by 0 bases, with 7 bases between the two germline ends. This CDR3 region has 14 residues. The germline V gene encodes CDR1 SGDLS and CDR2 YYNGEE. The CDR3 spells CASSVSAYQETQYF. The CDR3 bases are TGTGCCAGCAGCGTAAGTGCGTACCAAGAGACCCAGTACTTC.

J is TRBJ1-5 and V is TRBV7-2; D call uncertain. Germline-derived CDR1 and CDR2 are SGHTA and FQGNSA. The length of the CDR3 is 15 residues. The V end was cut by 5 bases, the J end by 1 base, with 12 bases between. For the CDR3, the DNA is TGTGCCAGCAGCACCCGGGTGGGGAGCAATCAGCCCCAGCATTTT. Translation gives CASSTRVGSNQPQHF.

For this clonotype: Likely a read error: the CDR3 ends without its conserved phenylalanine or tryptophan. The chain employs TRBV11-2 and TRBJ1-1, with 8 nucleotides matching TRBD1. Losses at the gene ends were 3 bases for V and 6 bases for J; bases not matched to a gene: 9. The CDR3 has 15 amino acids. Per germline, CDR1 SGHAT and CDR2 FQNNGV. The CDR3 DNA reads TGTGCCAGCAGCTTCCGGGCGGGGACAGGTTCTGAAGCTTTCCTT. Translated, it gives CASSFRAGTGSEAFL.

This clonotype has at least ten counts. V gene TRBV24-1 combines with J gene TRBJ2-3; D perhaps matches TRBD2 (6 bases). CDR3 size: 16 residues. Germline V gene lookup returns CDR1 KGHDR and CDR2 SFDVKD. V lost 4 bases and J lost 1, with 14 bases in between. The CDR3 is CATSERGRSGTDTQYF. In DNA form, the CDR3 reads TGTGCCACCAGTGAGCGAGGGAGGTCAGGCACAGATACGCAGTATTTT.

This sequence joins TRBV19 and TRBJ1-5, with 8 bases lining up with TRBD1. The length of the CDR3 is 15 residues. CDR1 is LNHDA, CDR2 SQIVND, per germline (reference sequence). Unmatched junction bases numbered 4, after V lost 0 bases and J lost 6 bases. The CDR3 nucleotides are TGTGCCAGTAGTATAGATCCCGGGACAGGTCAGCCCCAGCATTTT. Protein product: CASSIDPGTGQPQHF.

The chain links TRBV20-1 to TRBJ2-1, with no clear D. Germline CDR1 is DFQATT and CDR2 is SNEGSKA (reference sequence). Trimming took off 2 bases at V and 6 bases at J, with 14 bases between the two ends. The CDR3 has 14 residues. The CDR3 DNA is TGCAGTGCTAGACGACCTATAGTGGGCAATGAGCAGTTCTTC. This sequence encodes CSARRPIVGNEQFF.

The chain employs TRBV27 and TRBJ1-1, with D tentatively TRBD1 (5 bases). Germline assignment: CDR1 MNHEY and CDR2 SMNVEV (reference sequence). The CDR3 spans 15 residues. V was shortened by 5 bases and J by 5 bases, with 18 bases between the two germline ends. The CDR3 sequence is CASSPMLPGKTEAFF. The CDR3 bases are TGTGCCAGCAGTCCTATGCTCCCAGGGAAGACTGAAGCTTTCTTT.

By share, this clonotype counts as medium-sized. This chain links TRBV7-6 with TRBJ2-5; unclear D gene. Looked up from germline, CDR1 is SGHVS and CDR2 is FNYEAQ. The CDR3 loop spans 13 amino acids. The germline V and J ends were trimmed by 3 bases and 1 base, with 6 bases remaining between them. The CDR3 reads CASSFGAQETQYF. The CDR3 region has the DNA TGTGCCAGCAGCTTCGGCGCCCAAGAGACCCAGTACTTC.

The chain is built from TRBV14 and TRBJ2-5, with 7 bases that match TRBD2. V lost 0 bases, J lost 5 bases, and 9 bases stayed unmatched. There are 16 residues in the CDR3. Germline loops: CDR1 SGHDN, CDR2 FVKESK. CDR3 DNA: TGTGCCAGCAGCCAAGATTCGGCGGGGGTGGCGGAGACCCAGTACTTC. Protein product: CASSQDSAGVAETQYF.

The rearrangement links TRBV15 to TRBJ1-2; D not resolved. The germline gives CDR1 LNHNV, CDR2 YYDKDF (reference sequence). V lost 0 bases and J 4 bases, leaving 6 bases between the germline ends. This CDR3 spans 13 amino acids. Here the CDR3 DNA reads TGTGCCACCAGCAGAGATCATCTCTATGGCTACACCTTC. This translates into CATSRDHLYGYTF.

The chain is built from TRBV20-1 and TRBJ1-2, with a possible D match to TRBD1 (6 bases). The germline V gene has CDR1 DFQATT and CDR2 SNEGSKA (reference sequence). The CDR3 spans 14 residues. The V gene lost 3 bases and the J gene lost 3 bases, with 14 bases spanning the gap. For the CDR3, the DNA is TGCAGTGCTAGTGCCTGGGGGCGAGACTATGGCTACACCTTC. Its protein product is CSASAWGRDYGYTF.

As to this clonotype: This sequence may be a read error, since a much larger clone differs from it by one base. The rearrangement links TRBV4-3 to TRBJ2-1; 10 bases agree with TRBD2. In germline, CDR1 is LGHNA, CDR2 YSLEER. This CDR3 has 16 amino acids. CDR3 protein: CAGSQEGTSVDNEQFF. CDR3 nucleotide sequence: TGCGCCGGCAGCCAAGAGGGGACTAGCGTAGACAATGAGCAGTTCTTC.

The rearrangement uses TRBV19 and TRBJ2-5; no definite D call. V was cut by 5 bases and J by 1 base, with 8 bases left in between. CDR3 length: 13 amino acids. Per the germline V gene, CDR1 is LNHDA and CDR2 is SQIVND (reference sequence). The CDR3 sequence is CASSAQSQETQYF. The DNA of the CDR3 is TGTGCCAGTAGTGCGCAGAGCCAAGAGACCCAGTACTTC. Drawing the rest from reference TRBV19 and TRBJ2-5, the complete variable domain is DGGITQSPKYLFRKEGQNVTLSCEQNLNHDAMYWYRQDPGQGLRLIYYSQIVNDFQKGDIAEGYSVSREKKESFPLTVTSAQKNPTAFYLCASSAQSQETQYFGPGTRLLVL.

The CDR3 loop is CASRIDGWVTGLAYEQYF. As DNA, the CDR3 is TGCGCCAGCAGGATTGATGGGTGGGTGACGGGGCTTGCCTACGAGCAGTACTTC. The genes are TRBV5-1 and TRBJ2-7; D possibly matches TRBD1 or TRBD2 (5 bases each). Germline lookup yields CDR1 SGHRS and CDR2 YFSETQ. The CDR3 runs 18 residues. Trimming pared 5 bases from V and 2 bases from J, leaving 26 bases between.

This chain uses TRBV10-3 with TRBJ2-5; D gene ambiguous. The V end lost 8 bases, the J end lost 0 bases, and 10 bases lay between the germline ends. The CDR3 has 13 amino acids. Germline lookup yields CDR1 ENHRY and CDR2 SYGVKD. The CDR3 DNA reads TGTGCCATCGGCTTGCCCGACCAAGAGACCCAGTACTTC. It specifies CAIGLPDQETQYF.

This chain uses TRBV29-1 with TRBJ2-3, with D possibly TRBD2 on 7 matching bases. This CDR3 spans 13 amino acids. The germline CDR1 and CDR2 sequences are SQVTM and ANQGSEA. Between the trimmed V and J ends, which lost 5 bases and 1 base, there was a span of 10 bases. As DNA, the CDR3 is TGCAGCGTTCGGGGGGCCGGCACAGATACGCAGTATTTT. Translated, it gives CSVRGAGTDTQYF.